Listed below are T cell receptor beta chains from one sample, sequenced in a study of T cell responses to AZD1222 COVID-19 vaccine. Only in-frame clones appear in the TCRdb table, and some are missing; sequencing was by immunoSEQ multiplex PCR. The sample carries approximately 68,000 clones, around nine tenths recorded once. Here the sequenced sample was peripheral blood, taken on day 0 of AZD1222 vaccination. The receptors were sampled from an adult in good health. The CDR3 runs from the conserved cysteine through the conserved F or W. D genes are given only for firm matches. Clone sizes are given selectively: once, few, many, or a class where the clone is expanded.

TGTGCCAGCAGCCTAACGGCGGGACAGAACACTGAAGCTTTCTTT	CASSLTAGQNTEAFF	TRBJ1-1	once	.	TRBV7-9
TGTGCCAGCAGCGTAGTTCCACAGGGGGCCTCAGATACGCAGTATTTT	CASSVVPQGASDTQYF	TRBJ2-3	.	TRBD1	TRBV9
TGCGCCAGCCGGGAAGTGGGTTCCACAGATACGCAGTATTTT	CASREVGSTDTQYF	TRBJ2-3	.	.	TRBV4-1
TGTGCCACCAGCCCAGGGACAGGGCGGGCCACTGAAGCTTTCTTT	CATSPGTGRATEAFF	TRBJ1-1	.	TRBD1	TRBV15
TGTGCCAGCAGGGGAGGGGTGAACACTGAAGCTTTCTTT	CASRGGVNTEAFF	TRBJ1-1	.	.	TRBV2
TGTGCCAGCAGTGTGGGACAGGGGCCCAATCAGCCCCAGCATTTT	CASSVGQGPNQPQHF	TRBJ1-5	.	TRBD1	TRBV25-1
TGTGCCAGCAGGGCTTTGCAGGGGGGGACCTACGAGCAGTACTTC	CASRALQGGTYEQYF	TRBJ2-7	.	.	TRBV2
TGTGCCTGGAGCCAGGTTTATAGCAATCAGCCCCAGCATTTT	CAWSQVYSNQPQHF	TRBJ1-5	.	.	TRBV30
TGTGCCAGCCATCTCCGGGACAGTGCGGACGAGCAGTACTTC	CASHLRDSADEQYF	TRBJ2-7	.	.	TRBV21-1
TGTGCCAGCAGCTCCCCAATTGCCTACACCTTC	CASSSPIAYTF	TRBJ1-2	.	.	TRBV9
TGTGCCTGGGGTGGGACAGGGGGAGGTAACATTCAGTACTTC	CAWGGTGGGNIQYF	TRBJ2-4	.	TRBD1	TRBV30
TGTGCCAGCAGTTTACGTTTTTCCGGTTTGGCGGGAGCTCGGGAGACCCAGTACTTC	CASSLRFSGLAGARETQYF	TRBJ2-5	once	TRBD2	TRBV27
TGTGCCAGCAGCCCGTCGGGGGGGCGGAATTCACCCCTCCACTTT	CASSPSGGRNSPLHF	TRBJ1-6	.	.	TRBV7-3
TGTGCCTGGAGTTCTCCAGACAGGGGAGGAGCTTTCTTT	CAWSSPDRGGAFF	TRBJ1-1	.	TRBD1	TRBV30
TGTGCCAGCAGCGTTGACAGGAGCACAGATACGCAGTATTTT	CASSVDRSTDTQYF	TRBJ2-3	.	.	TRBV11-1
TGTGCCAGCAGTCTACACGGGATTGAGCAGTACTTC	CASSLHGIEQYF	TRBJ2-7	.	.	TRBV12-3/TRBV12-4
TGTGCCAGCAGTAGCGGCCTAAATCAGCCCCAGCATTTT	CASSSGLNQPQHF	TRBJ1-5	.	.	TRBV6-5
TGTGCCACCAGTGAAACTAGCAATCAGCCCCAGCATTTT	CATSETSNQPQHF	TRBJ1-5	.	.	TRBV24-1
TGTGCCAGCAGCGGGCGGACTTCCCCCTACGAGCAGTACTTC	CASSGRTSPYEQYF	TRBJ2-7	.	.	TRBV9
TGCAGCGTTGAAGATAGGGGCAGGGATTTACCTAACTATGGCTACACCTTC	CSVEDRGRDLPNYGYTF	TRBJ1-2	.	.	TRBV29-1
TGTGCCAGCATCCAGCTTGGGTTACCGGGACAGGGAATCTACAATGAGCAGTTCTTC	CASIQLGLPGQGIYNEQFF	TRBJ2-1	.	TRBD1	TRBV5-4
TGCGCCAGCAGCCCCAATAGTGCGGGACAGGGTGAAGCTTTCTTT	CASSPNSAGQGEAFF	TRBJ1-1	few	TRBD1	TRBV5-1
TGTGCCAGCAGTGACAGCTCCTACAATGAGCAGTTCTTC	CASSDSSYNEQFF	TRBJ2-1	.	.	TRBV6-4
TGTGCCAGCAGTTTATCGCCAATAGGGGCAGGGTCGGGCTATGGCTACACCTTC	CASSLSPIGAGSGYGYTF	TRBJ1-2	.	.	TRBV27
TGCAGCGTTAGACAGGGCGACACCATATATTTT	CSVRQGDTIYF	TRBJ1-3	.	TRBD1	TRBV29-1
TGTGCCAGCAGCCAAGTGGCAGGAAGCAATCAGCCCCAGCATTTT	CASSQVAGSNQPQHF	TRBJ1-5	.	.	TRBV3-1/TRBV3-2
TGTGCCAGCAGCCCGGACAGGAACAATTCACCCCTCCACTTT	CASSPDRNNSPLHF	TRBJ1-6	.	TRBD1	TRBV27
TGTGCCAGCAGCAAAAAATCCTGGACCAGCAATCAGCCCCAGCATTTT	CASSKKSWTSNQPQHF	TRBJ1-5	.	.	TRBV21-1
TGTGCCAGCAGCTTGTATGAGGGATCTGAAGCTTTCTTT	CASSLYEGSEAFF	TRBJ1-1	.	.	TRBV5-4
TGTGCCTGGAGTAACGCGCGGGACAGGGGTTATGAAAAACTGTTTTTT	CAWSNARDRGYEKLFF	TRBJ1-4	few	TRBD1	TRBV30
TGTGCCAGCAGCTCTCTAATCGGACAGGGAGGCACCGGGGAGCTGTTTTTT	CASSSLIGQGGTGELFF	TRBJ2-2	.	TRBD1	TRBV14
TGTGCCAGCAGTTTAATTTTGACAGGGCCAGATACGCAGTATTTT	CASSLILTGPDTQYF	TRBJ2-3	.	TRBD1	TRBV27
TGTGCCAGCAGCGTAGCTCATGTGGACAACACTGAAGCTTTCTTT	CASSVAHVDNTEAFF	TRBJ1-1	.	.	TRBV9
TGTGCCAGCAGCCGGGCGTCACAGACTAATGAAAAACTGTTTTTT	CASSRASQTNEKLFF	TRBJ1-4	.	.	TRBV7-2
TGTGCCAGCAGTTTTTCGGCCATCCACGAGCAGTACTTC	CASSFSAIHEQYF	TRBJ2-7	few	.	TRBV27
TGTGCCAGCAGTGCTCCAACGACAGGGTCTGAACTGTTTTTT	CASSAPTTGSELFF	TRBJ1-4	.	TRBD1	TRBV25-1
TGCGCCAGCAGTGAATCCAGCGGGGGGGTGGATACGCAGTATTTT	CASSESSGGVDTQYF	TRBJ2-3	.	TRBD2	TRBV10-1
TGTGCCAGCAGTTACCAGTCGTCTAAGCCCTACGAGCAGTACTTC	CASSYQSSKPYEQYF	TRBJ2-7	.	.	TRBV6-5
TGTGCCAGCAGGGGGGTACAGGGGTCCTACAATGAGCAGTTCTTC	CASRGVQGSYNEQFF	TRBJ2-1	.	TRBD1	TRBV2
TGCGCCAGCAGCTCACCGTGGGGAGCTGAAGCTTTCTTT	CASSSPWGAEAFF	TRBJ1-1	.	.	TRBV4-1
TGTGCCAGCTCACCCACCGGGGGCTGGAACATTCAGTACTTC	CASSPTGGWNIQYF	TRBJ2-4	few	.	TRBV18
TGTGCCAGTAGTATGATGGGACAGGGATCCTATGGCTACACCTTC	CASSMMGQGSYGYTF	TRBJ1-2	.	TRBD1	TRBV19
TGTGCCAGCATTCTCAGCGGGGGCTGGTCCGGGGAGCTGTTTTTT	CASILSGGWSGELFF	TRBJ2-2	.	TRBD2	TRBV28
TGTGCCAGCAGCTTGAACTATGCCAGGGACCTCTTC	CASSLNYARDLF	TRBJ2-1	.	.	TRBV5-4
TGTGCCACCAGCGCGAGCAGGGGGAATGGCTACACCTTC	CATSASRGNGYTF	TRBJ1-2	.	TRBD1	TRBV15